Shown below are 19 T cell receptor beta chains from a single sample sequenced in a study of shared clonotypes between healthy human individuals. Profiled with immunoSEQ multiplex PCR; TCRdb holds only in-frame clones, not every one. Counted here are roughly 520,000 clones, roughly 95% occurring once; the ten biggest clones make up under 0.065%. The sequencing input was naive CD4+ T cells sorted from blood. As for subset: CD45RA+ positively selected. These receptors all come from a woman in her thirties in good health.

This chain links TRBV19 with TRBJ1-2, with D possibly TRBD1 on 5 matching bases. V was pared by 8 bases and J by 0 bases, with 10 bases between. The CDR3 runs to 13 residues. Germline CDR1 reads LNHDA; CDR2 reads SQIVND (reference sequence). Here the CDR3 reads CASGARANYGYTF. CDR3 nucleotide sequence: TGTGCCAGTGGGGCAAGAGCTAACTATGGCTACACCTTC.

This chain uses TRBV19 with TRBJ2-3, with 11 bases fitting TRBD2. Per the germline V gene, CDR1 is LNHDA and CDR2 is SQIVND (reference sequence). This CDR3 has 16 residues. Trimming at V came to 5 bases and at J to 2 bases, leaving 6 bases not matched to a gene. The CDR3 bases are TGTGCCAGTAGTTCCCAGACTAGCGGGGTCACAGATACGCAGTATTTT. This encodes CASSSQTSGVTDTQYF. The variable domain in full, completed from reference TRBV19 and TRBJ2-3, reads DGGITQSPKYLFRKEGQNVTLSCEQNLNHDAMYWYRQDPGQGLRLIYYSQIVNDFQKGDIAEGYSVSREKKESFPLTVTSAQKNPTAFYLCASSSQTSGVTDTQYFGPGTRLTVL.

The chain links TRBV5-1 to TRBJ2-1, with D uncertain. The CDR3 runs 15 residues. V was shortened by 1 base and J by 2 bases, with 10 bases between the two germline ends. Germline CDR1 and CDR2: SGHRS and YFSETQ. The CDR3: CASSLNPGPYNEQFF. CDR3 nucleotides: TGCGCCAGCAGCTTGAATCCTGGACCCTACAATGAGCAGTTCTTC.

The chain is built from TRBV5-1 and TRBJ1-4; 7 bases are shared with TRBD1. CDR3 size: 14 residues. CDR1 and CDR2 from the germline V gene are SGHRS and YFSETQ. J lost 8 bases, V lost 4 bases, and 8 bases had no gene match. The CDR3 loop is CASSIDRAGEKLFF. DNA of the CDR3: TGCGCCAGCAGCATCGACAGGGCTGGGGAAAAACTGTTTTTT.

V gene TRBV6-6 combines with J gene TRBJ2-7, with D perhaps matching TRBD1 or TRBD2 (5 bases each). V was shortened by 6 bases and J by 0 bases, with 12 bases between the two germline ends. The CDR3 totals 14 residues. Germline V gene lookup returns CDR1 MNHNY and CDR2 SVGAGI (reference sequence). The CDR3 region has the DNA TGTGCCAGCAGCCAGGGAGTGCTCTCCTACGAGCAGTACTTC. The encoded protein is CASSQGVLSYEQYF.

V usage is TRBV18 and J usage is TRBJ1-2; TRBD1 matches 8 bases. V lost 2 bases, J lost 2 bases, and 4 bases stayed unmatched. Germline CDR1 KGHSH, CDR2 LQKENI. This CDR3 has 15 residues. Here the CDR3 DNA reads TGTGCCAGCTCACCAGAGGGACAGGCGAACTATGGCTACACCTTC. Translated: CASSPEGQANYGYTF.

There are a few counts of this clone. The chain combines TRBV11-2 with TRBJ1-5; no definite D call. V was shortened by 0 bases and J by 5 bases, with 5 bases between the two germline ends. The CDR3 contains 13 residues. Per the germline V gene, CDR1 is SGHAT and CDR2 is FQNNGV. The CDR3 coding sequence is TGTGCCAGCAGCTTAGATAATGATCAGCCCCAGCATTTT. It yields the protein CASSLDNDQPQHF.

The chain combines TRBV9 with TRBJ2-7; 7 bases match TRBD1. Germline CDR1 and CDR2: SGDLS and YYNGEE. V trimming: 0 bases; J trimming: 2 bases; junction bases outside the gene matches: 5. The CDR3 extends over 15 amino acids. The CDR3 here is CASSVAPTGTYEQYF. The CDR3 DNA follows: TGTGCCAGCAGCGTAGCCCCGACAGGGACCTACGAGCAGTACTTC.

This chain links TRBV5-1 with TRBJ1-2, with 7 bases lining up with TRBD1. The CDR3 spans 12 residues. Germline CDR1 reads SGHRS; CDR2 reads YFSETQ. Trimming removed 4 bases from V and 10 bases from J; junction bases left unmatched: 7. CDR3 sequence reads: CASSTKTGDYTF. The CDR3 DNA sequence: TGCGCCAGCAGCACGAAAACAGGGGACTACACCTTC.

About this clone: Other DNA sequences within the sample encode an identical CDR3. This chain uses TRBV6-5 with TRBJ2-2, with D unclear. This CDR3 has 14 amino acids. The germline gives CDR1 MNHEY, CDR2 SVGAGI. V was cut by 2 bases and J by 1 base, with 5 bases left in between. Here the CDR3 DNA reads TGTGCCAGCAGTTACGGCGGGAACACCGGGGAGCTGTTTTTT. The encoded protein is CASSYGGNTGELFF.

The chain couples TRBV15 to TRBJ1-4; a weak D match, TRBD1 (5 bases). The germline CDR1 and CDR2 sequences are LNHNV and YYDKDF (reference sequence). The CDR3 totals 14 residues. V gave up 5 bases and J gave up 9 bases, with 16 bases separating them. The CDR3: CATSPRPEGKKLFF. In nucleotides, the CDR3 is TGTGCCACCAGCCCCCGACCGGAGGGGAAAAAACTGTTTTTT.

CDR3 protein: CASSVGEAYEQYF. CDR3 nucleotides: TGTGCCAGCTCAGTCGGAGAGGCCTACGAGCAGTACTTC. The V call is TRBV18, the J call TRBJ2-7; D is unclear. CDR1 and CDR2 from the germline V gene are KGHSH and LQKENI. V shed 5 bases and J shed 2 bases, with 10 bases lying between them. There are 13 residues in the CDR3.

This rearrangement joins TRBV6-1 to TRBJ1-1; unclear D gene. The CDR3 totals 14 residues. Germline CDR1 reads MNHNS; CDR2 reads SASEGT. V shed 2 bases and J shed 1 base, with 8 bases lying between them. The CDR3 protein is CASSERAENTEAFF. The CDR3 DNA reads TGTGCCAGCAGTGAAAGGGCAGAGAACACTGAAGCTTTCTTT.

V is TRBV28 and J is TRBJ2-7; 12 bases fit TRBD1. CDR1 MDHEN and CDR2 SYDVKM come from the germline V gene. V lost 6 bases to trimming and J lost 7 bases; unmatched junction nucleotides: 7. This CDR3 is built from 14 residues. The CDR3 is CASRVGQGAREQYF. DNA for the CDR3: TGTGCCAGCAGGGTGGGACAGGGGGCTAGAGAGCAGTACTTC.

The CDR3 is CASSPRLAGVSNEQFF. The CDR3 nucleotides read TGTGCCAGCTCACCACGACTAGCGGGAGTGAGCAATGAGCAGTTCTTC. The chain has TRBV18 and TRBJ2-1, with TRBD2 identical over 12 bases. CDR1 is KGHSH and CDR2 is LQKENI in the germline V gene. CDR3 length: 16 residues. V lost 1 base and J lost 6; bases outside the gene matches: 4.

The chain has TRBV28 and TRBJ1-5; 7 nucleotides line up with TRBD1. V shed 0 bases, J shed 6 bases, and the junction held 5 bases outside the gene matches. Germline CDR1 reads MDHEN; CDR2 reads SYDVKM. The CDR3 totals 15 residues. The CDR3 sequence is CASSLWQGVAQPQHF. The CDR3 coding sequence is TGTGCCAGCAGTTTATGGCAGGGGGTTGCTCAGCCCCAGCATTTT.

The chain recombines TRBV28 with TRBJ2-7, with D perhaps given as TRBD1 or TRBD2 (5 bases each). Germline V gives CDR1 MDHEN, CDR2 SYDVKM. The CDR3 contains 13 residues. V shed 5 bases and J shed 5 bases, with 13 bases lying between them. CDR3 bases: TGTGCCAGCAGTCCCTCGGGGACGGACGAGCAGTACTTC. It translates to CASSPSGTDEQYF.

The chain couples TRBV11-2 to TRBJ2-2, with 15 bases that match TRBD2. Trimming removed 1 base from V and 5 bases from J; junction bases left unmatched: 5. Germline CDR1 reads SGHAT; CDR2 reads FQNNGV. The CDR3 is 18 amino acids. CDR3 nucleotide sequence: TGTGCCAGCAGCTTAGTGGGACTAGCGGGAGGATTAACCGGGGAGCTGTTTTTT. This gives the protein CASSLVGLAGGLTGELFF. The full variable domain, completed using reference TRBV11-2 and TRBJ2-2, is EAGVAQSPRYKIIEKRQSVAFWCNPISGHATLYWYQQILGQGPKLLIQFQNNGVVDDSQLPKDRFSAERLKGVDSTLKIQPAKLEDSAVYLCASSLVGLAGGLTGELFFGEGSRLTVL.

The chain combines TRBV6-1 with TRBJ2-6; D unresolved. From germline, CDR1 is MNHNS and CDR2 SASEGT. V shed 3 bases and J shed 0 bases, with 6 bases lying between them. CDR3 length: 15 amino acids. CDR3 amino acids: CASSEDGSGANVLTF. The CDR3 coding sequence is TGTGCCAGCAGTGAGGACGGCTCTGGGGCCAACGTCCTGACTTTC.